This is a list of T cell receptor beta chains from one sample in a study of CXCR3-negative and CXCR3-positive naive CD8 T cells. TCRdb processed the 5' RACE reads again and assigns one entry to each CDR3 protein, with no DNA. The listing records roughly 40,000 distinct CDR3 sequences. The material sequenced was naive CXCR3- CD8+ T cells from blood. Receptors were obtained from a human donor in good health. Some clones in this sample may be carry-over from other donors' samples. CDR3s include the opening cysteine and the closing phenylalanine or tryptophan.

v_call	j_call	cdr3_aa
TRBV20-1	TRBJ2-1	CSAVSGTYNEQFF
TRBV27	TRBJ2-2	CASTTWEGYTGELFF
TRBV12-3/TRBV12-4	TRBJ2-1	CASSFARGPTNEQFF
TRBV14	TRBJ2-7	CASSPAVTGQYLSYEQYF
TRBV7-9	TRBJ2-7	CASTGGPYEQYF
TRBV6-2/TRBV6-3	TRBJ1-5	CASSAGQNQPQHF
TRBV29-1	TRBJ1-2	CSFGQGAGYTF
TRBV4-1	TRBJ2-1	CASSQDLGSYNEQFF
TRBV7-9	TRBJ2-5	CASSLEQSKETQYF
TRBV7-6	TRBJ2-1	CASSHEGQGTEQFF
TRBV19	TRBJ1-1	CASTLGQYTEAFF
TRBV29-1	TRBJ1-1	CSGYTGSTEAFF
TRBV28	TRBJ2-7	CASSFQGHYEQYF
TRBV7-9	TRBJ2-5	CASSLLLEETQYF
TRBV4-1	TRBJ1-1	CASSQDGNTEAFF
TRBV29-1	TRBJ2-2	CSVAPTWGQDTGELFF
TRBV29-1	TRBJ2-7	CSVEDPMGWDYEQYF
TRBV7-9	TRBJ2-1	CASSPRLAGGHEQFF
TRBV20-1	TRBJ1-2	CSARGVRPKEHNYGYTF
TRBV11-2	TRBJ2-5	CASSFPGSSETQYF
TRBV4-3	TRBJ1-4	CASSRTDSDNEKLFF
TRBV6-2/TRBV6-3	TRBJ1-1	CASSGGRNTEAFF
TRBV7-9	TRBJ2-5	CASRGTQGLETQYF
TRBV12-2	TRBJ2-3	CASRLAVLVKVDLGQGMDTQYF
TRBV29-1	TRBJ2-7	CSVETPAGDLDEQYF
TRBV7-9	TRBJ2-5	CASSSTGSKETQYF
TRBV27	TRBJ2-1	CASTDGGEQFF
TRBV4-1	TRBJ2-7	CASSQGLSYEQYF
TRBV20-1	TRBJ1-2	CSAWTPGYGYTF
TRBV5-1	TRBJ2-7	CASSLSIEGTYEQYF
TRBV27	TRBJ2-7	CASSPRTSGGYEQYF
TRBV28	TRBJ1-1	CASSLRDVMNTEAFF
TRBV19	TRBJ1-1	CASTLLENTEAFF
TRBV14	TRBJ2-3	CASSQDLRLHGTQYF
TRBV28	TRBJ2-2	CATHPGLANTGELFF
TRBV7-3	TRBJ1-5	CASSLGGAGQPQHF
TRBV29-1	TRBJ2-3	CSVEDLRDTQYF
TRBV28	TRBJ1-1	CASSFPSNTEAFF
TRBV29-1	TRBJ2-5	CSVAIAGDNQETQYF
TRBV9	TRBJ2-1	CASSPLRVDLDEQFF
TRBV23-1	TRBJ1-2	CASRRSQGGHIYGYTF